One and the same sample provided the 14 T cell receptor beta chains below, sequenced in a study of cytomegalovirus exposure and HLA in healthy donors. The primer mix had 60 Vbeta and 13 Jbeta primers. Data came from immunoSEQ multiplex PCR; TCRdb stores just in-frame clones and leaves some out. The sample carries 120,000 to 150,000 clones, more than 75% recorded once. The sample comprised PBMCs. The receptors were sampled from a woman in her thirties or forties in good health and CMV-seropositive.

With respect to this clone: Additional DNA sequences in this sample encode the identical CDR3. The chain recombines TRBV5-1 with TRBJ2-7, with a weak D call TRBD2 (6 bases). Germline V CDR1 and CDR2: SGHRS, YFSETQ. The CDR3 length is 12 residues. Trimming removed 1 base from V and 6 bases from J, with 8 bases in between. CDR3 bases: TGCGCCAGCAGCTTGCAGGGAGGCGAGCAGTACTTC. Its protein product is CASSLQGGEQYF.

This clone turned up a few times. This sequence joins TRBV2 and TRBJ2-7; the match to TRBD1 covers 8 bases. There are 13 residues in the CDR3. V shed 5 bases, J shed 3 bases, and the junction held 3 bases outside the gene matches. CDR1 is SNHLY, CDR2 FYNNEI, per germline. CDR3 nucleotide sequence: TGTGCCAGCAGTCGGACAGGGTACTACGAGCAGTACTTC. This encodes CASSRTGYYEQYF.

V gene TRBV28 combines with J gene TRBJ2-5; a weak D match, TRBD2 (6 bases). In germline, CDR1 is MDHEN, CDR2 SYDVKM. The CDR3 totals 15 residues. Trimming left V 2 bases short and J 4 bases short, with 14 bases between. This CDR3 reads CASSLPTMGGETQYF. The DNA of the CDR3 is TGTGCCAGCAGTTTACCAACCATGGGAGGAGAGACCCAGTACTTC.

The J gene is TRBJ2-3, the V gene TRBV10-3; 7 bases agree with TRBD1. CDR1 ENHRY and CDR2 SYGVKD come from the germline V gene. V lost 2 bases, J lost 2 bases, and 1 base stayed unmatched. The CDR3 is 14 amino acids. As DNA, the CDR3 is TGTGCCATCAGTGAGGGGACAGACACAGATACGCAGTATTTT. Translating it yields CAISEGTDTDTQYF.

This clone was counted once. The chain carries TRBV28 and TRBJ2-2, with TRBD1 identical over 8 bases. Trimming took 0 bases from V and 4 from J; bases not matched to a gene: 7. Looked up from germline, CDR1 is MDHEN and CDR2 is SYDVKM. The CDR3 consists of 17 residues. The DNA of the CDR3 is TGTGCCAGCAGTTTATGGGGAACAGGGGGAGGCACCGGGGAGCTGTTTTTT. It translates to CASSLWGTGGGTGELFF.

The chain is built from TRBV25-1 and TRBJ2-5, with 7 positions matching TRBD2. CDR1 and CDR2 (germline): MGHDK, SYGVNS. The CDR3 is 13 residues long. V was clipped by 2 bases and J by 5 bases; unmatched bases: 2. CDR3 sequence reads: CASSEAGAETQYF. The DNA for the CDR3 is TGTGCCAGCAGTGAAGCGGGAGCGGAGACCCAGTACTTC.

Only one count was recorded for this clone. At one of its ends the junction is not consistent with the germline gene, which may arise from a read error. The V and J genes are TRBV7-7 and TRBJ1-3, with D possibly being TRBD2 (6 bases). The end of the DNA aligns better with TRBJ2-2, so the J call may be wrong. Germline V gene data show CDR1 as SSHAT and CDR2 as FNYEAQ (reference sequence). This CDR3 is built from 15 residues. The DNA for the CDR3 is TGTGCTAGCAGCTTAAGGGACTCGCCCACCGGGGAGCTGTTTTTT. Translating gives CASSLRDSPTGELFF.

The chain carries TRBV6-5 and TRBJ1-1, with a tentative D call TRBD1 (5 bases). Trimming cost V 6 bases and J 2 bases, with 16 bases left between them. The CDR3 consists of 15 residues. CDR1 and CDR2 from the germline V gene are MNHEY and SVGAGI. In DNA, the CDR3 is TGTGCCAGCAGACCGACACGGGGGGACAACACTGAAGCTTTCTTT. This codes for CASRPTRGDNTEAFF.

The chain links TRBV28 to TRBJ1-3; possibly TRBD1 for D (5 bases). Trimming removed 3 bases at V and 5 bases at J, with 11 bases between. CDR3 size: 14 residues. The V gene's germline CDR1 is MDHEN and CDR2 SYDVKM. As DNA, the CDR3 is TGTGCCAGCAGTTTCAACCAGGGTCGAAACACCATATATTTT. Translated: CASSFNQGRNTIYF.

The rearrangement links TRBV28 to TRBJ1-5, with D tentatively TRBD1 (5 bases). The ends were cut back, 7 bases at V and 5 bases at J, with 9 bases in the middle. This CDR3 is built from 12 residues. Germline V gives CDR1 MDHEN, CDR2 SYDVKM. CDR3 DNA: TGTGCCAGCAATGTAGGGGATCAGCCCCAGCATTTT. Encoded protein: CASNVGDQPQHF.

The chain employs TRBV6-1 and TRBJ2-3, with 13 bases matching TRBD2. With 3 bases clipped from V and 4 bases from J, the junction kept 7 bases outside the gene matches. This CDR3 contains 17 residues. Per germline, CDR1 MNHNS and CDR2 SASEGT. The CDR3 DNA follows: TGTGCCAGCAGTGATCCTCGTGGACTAGCGGGAGCAGATACGCAGTATTTT. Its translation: CASSDPRGLAGADTQYF.

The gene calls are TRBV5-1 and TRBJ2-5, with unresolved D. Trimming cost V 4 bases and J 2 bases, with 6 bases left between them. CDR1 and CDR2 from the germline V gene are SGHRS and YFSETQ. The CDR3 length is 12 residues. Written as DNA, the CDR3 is TGCGCCAGCAGCATTCAGCAAGAGACCCAGTACTTC. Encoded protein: CASSIQQETQYF.

This chain's CDR3 is CASSYEGGNEQFF. Written as DNA, the CDR3 is TGTGCCAGCAGTTACGAGGGTGGTAATGAGCAGTTCTTC. V usage is TRBV6-5 and J usage is TRBJ2-1, with a tentative D call TRBD2 (5 bases). In germline, CDR1 is MNHEY, CDR2 SVGAGI. This CDR3 has 13 residues. Trimming shortened V by 2 bases and J by 7 bases, and 9 bases separated the two germline ends.

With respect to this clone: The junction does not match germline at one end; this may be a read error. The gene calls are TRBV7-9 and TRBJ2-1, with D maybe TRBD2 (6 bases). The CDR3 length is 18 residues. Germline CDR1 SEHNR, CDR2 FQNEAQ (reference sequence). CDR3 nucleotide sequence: TGTTCCAGCAGACGAAGGGCGGGTGGCGGGATCACCTACAATGAGCAGTTCTTC. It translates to CSSRRRAGGGITYNEQFF.